Below are 15 T cell receptor beta chains sequenced from a single sample in a study of long-term antiretroviral therapy in people with HIV. The run of the v3.0 immunoSEQ assay was at survey level. Libraries were prepared by immunoSEQ multiplex PCR; TCRdb keeps only in-frame clonotypes and omits some of them. This sample has about 31,000 clones, with roughly 80% found just once. This specimen was unsorted PBMCs, taken 1.9 years after starting antiretroviral therapy. These receptors were collected from a man between 18 and 35 years old with HIV.

This chain joins TRBV27 and TRBJ2-1; 8 nucleotides agree with TRBD2. The germline CDR1 and CDR2 sequences are MNHEY and SMNVEV (reference sequence). The CDR3 loop spans 17 amino acids. The ends lost 4 bases at V and 4 bases at J; junction bases unmatched: 12. CDR3 sequence reads: CASSWLYQAGVYNEQFF. In nucleotides, the CDR3 is TGTGCCAGCAGTTGGCTGTATCAAGCGGGGGTTTACAATGAGCAGTTCTTC.

This sequence joins TRBV19 and TRBJ2-5; D possibly corresponds to TRBD2 (6 bases). The V gene's germline CDR1 is LNHDA and CDR2 SQIVND (reference sequence). CDR3 length: 13 amino acids. V was cut by 3 bases and J by 3 bases, with 8 bases left in between. The CDR3 here is CASSMPGEETQYF. The CDR3 DNA reads as TGTGCCAGTAGTATGCCGGGAGAAGAGACCCAGTACTTC.

The V call is TRBV6-5, the J call TRBJ1-3; no reliable D call. Between the trimmed V and J ends, which lost 0 bases and 4 bases, there was a span of 13 bases. Germline assignment: CDR1 MNHEY and CDR2 SVGAGI. This CDR3 has 16 residues. CDR3: CASSYSMVSEGNTIYF. Here the CDR3 DNA reads TGTGCCAGCAGTTACTCGATGGTCTCAGAGGGAAACACCATATATTTT.

This clone was seen a single time. The chain employs TRBV18 and TRBJ2-2; D may match TRBD1 or TRBD2 (5 bases each). This CDR3 spans 16 amino acids. Looked up from germline, CDR1 is KGHSH and CDR2 is LQKENI. The V and J ends lost 3 bases and 0 bases respectively, with 11 bases between them. The CDR3 spells CASSPRDRTNTGELFF. CDR3 in DNA: TGTGCCAGCTCACCCCGGGACCGGACGAACACCGGGGAGCTGTTTTTT. The full variable domain, its missing parts supplied by reference TRBV18 and TRBJ2-2, is NAGVMQNPRHLVRRRGQEARLRCSPMKGHSHVYWYRQLPEEGLKFMVYLQKENIIDESGMPKERFSAEFPKEGPSILRIQQVVRGDSAAYFCASSPRDRTNTGELFFGEGSRLTVL.

The chain recombines TRBV29-1 with TRBJ1-2; 8 nucleotides align to TRBD1. CDR1 and CDR2 (germline): SQVTM, ANQGSEA. Germline trimming cut 0 bases from V and 6 bases from J; bases unmatched to any gene: 6. This CDR3 comprises 14 residues. The CDR3 DNA reads TGCAGCGTTGAAGATCCGCCAGGGGGCGATGGCTACACCTTC. Translated: CSVEDPPGGDGYTF. The entire variable domain, with the rest obtained from reference TRBV29-1 and TRBJ1-2, is as follows: SAVISQKPSRDICQRGTSLTIQCQVDSQVTMMFWYRQQPGQSLTLIATANQGSEATYESGFVIDKFPISRPNLTFSTLTVSNMSPEDSSIYLCSVEDPPGGDGYTFGSGTRLTVV.

The rearrangement uses TRBV6-9 and TRBJ1-6; possible D gene TRBD1, 5 bases. Germline CDR1 reads MNHGY; CDR2 reads SVAAGI. Trimming removed 2 bases at V and 7 bases at J, with 18 bases between. This CDR3 is built from 17 residues. The CDR3 protein is CASSYPIRDGINSPLHF. The CDR3 DNA sequence: TGTGCCAGCAGTTATCCGATCCGGGACGGAATCAATTCACCCCTCCACTTT.

The gene calls are TRBV10-1 and TRBJ2-2; D is tentatively TRBD1 or TRBD2 (6 bases each). Germline V gene sequence: CDR1 WNHNN, CDR2 SYGVQD (reference sequence). This CDR3 contains 15 residues. Trimming took off 3 bases at V and 5 bases at J, with 13 bases between the two ends. CDR3 amino acids: CASSESRGGTGELFF. CDR3 nucleotides: TGCGCCAGCAGTGAATCCAGGGGAGGTACCGGGGAGCTGTTTTTT.

Written as DNA, the CDR3 is TGTGCCATATCCCTGGGACTAGCGGAGTACAATGAGCAGTTCTTC. Residues: CAISLGLAEYNEQFF. The V and J genes are TRBV30 and TRBJ2-1; 11 nucleotides align to TRBD2. The CDR3 has 15 residues. The ends lost 8 bases at V and 4 bases at J; junction bases unmatched: 10. Per germline, CDR1 GTSNPN and CDR2 SVGIG (reference sequence). Complete variable domain (other parts from reference TRBV30 and TRBJ2-1): SQTIHQWPATLVQPVGSPLSLECTVEGTSNPNLYWYRQAAGRGLQLLFYSVGIGQISSEVPQNLSASRPQDRQFILSSKKLLLSDSGFYLCAISLGLAEYNEQFFGPGTRLTVL.

V is TRBV30 and J is TRBJ2-7; the match to TRBD1 covers 7 bases. V trimming: 2 bases; J trimming: 6 bases; junction bases outside the gene matches: 4. CDR3 size: 12 residues. Germline V lookup: CDR1 GTSNPN, CDR2 SVGIG (reference sequence). CDR3 in DNA: TGTGCCTGGAGTTTGACAGGGTCCGAGCAGTACTTC. It yields the protein CAWSLTGSEQYF.

The V and J genes are TRBV5-1 and TRBJ2-7; the D is unclear. The CDR3 covers 14 residues. V shed 2 bases and J shed 3 bases, with 12 bases lying between them. The germline V gene has CDR1 SGHRS and CDR2 YFSETQ. CDR3: CASSFNGVLYEQYF. CDR3 nucleotides: TGCGCCAGCAGCTTTAACGGAGTCCTCTACGAGCAGTACTTC.

The CDR3 is CASSFSGGETQYF. CDR3 in DNA: TGTGCCAGCAGCTTTAGCGGGGGAGAGACCCAGTACTTC. This chain joins TRBV7-6 and TRBJ2-5, with 9 bases lining up with TRBD2. The ends lost 3 bases at V and 4 bases at J; junction bases unmatched: 0. This CDR3 has 13 amino acids. Germline assignment: CDR1 SGHVS and CDR2 FNYEAQ.

The chain uses TRBV11-3 and TRBJ2-1; D is uncertain. The CDR3 spans 13 residues. Trimming took 5 bases from V and 4 from J, leaving 9 bases between them. Per the germline V gene, CDR1 is SGHNT and CDR2 is YENEEA. CDR3 DNA sequence: TGTGCCAGCAGCGTGGACGTATACAATGAGCAGTTCTTC. It specifies CASSVDVYNEQFF. The whole variable domain, filled in from reference TRBV11-3 and TRBJ2-1, reads EAGVVQSPRYKIIEKKQPVAFWCNPISGHNTLYWYLQNLGQGPELLIRYENEEAVDDSQLPKDRFSAERLKGVDSTLKIQPAELGDSAVYLCASSVDVYNEQFFGPGTRLTVL.

This rearrangement joins TRBV18 to TRBJ1-6; 9 bases line up with TRBD1. Germline V gene sequence: CDR1 KGHSH, CDR2 LQKENI. V dropped 0 bases and J dropped 4; count of bases not matched to a gene: 1. CDR3 length equals 16 residues. The CDR3 spells CASSPPGTGYNSPLHF. CDR3 DNA: TGTGCCAGCTCACCACCCGGGACAGGGTATAATTCACCCCTCCACTTT.

The CDR3 spells CASSLTTGDYGYTF. The CDR3 DNA sequence: TGTGCCAGCAGCTTAACGACAGGGGACTATGGCTACACCTTC. This chain connects TRBV7-9 to TRBJ1-2, with TRBD1 matching 8 bases. This CDR3 region has 14 residues. Germline-derived CDR1 and CDR2 are SEHNR and FQNEAQ (reference sequence). J lost 3 bases, V lost 2 bases, and 2 bases had no gene match.

The V and J genes are TRBV11-2 and TRBJ2-7; 7 bases map to TRBD1. The junction had 10 bases not matched to a gene; V was cut back by 2 bases and J by 3 bases. This CDR3 has 16 amino acids. Germline V gene data show CDR1 as SGHAT and CDR2 as FQNNGV. DNA of the CDR3: TGTGCCAGCAGCTTATTTCCGGGACAGTCAAACTACGAGCAGTACTTC. Translation: CASSLFPGQSNYEQYF.